This passage covers 29 T cell receptor beta chains from one sample sequenced in a study of blood T cell repertoires in COVID-19. TCRdb keeps only in-frame clones here, not all; method: immunoSEQ multiplex PCR. The sample has 300,000 to 400,000 clones; approximately 90% are singletons. The material sequenced was peripheral blood. These receptors all come from a woman aged 18-29 years who had recovered from COVID-19.

This clone has a single count. The V gene is TRBV5-4, the J gene TRBJ2-1; 10 positions match TRBD2. Germline CDR1 and CDR2: SGHNT and YYREEE (reference sequence). This CDR3 has 17 amino acids. V was clipped by 0 bases and J by 2 bases; unmatched bases: 5. CDR3 loop: CASSLEPLAGAYNEQFF. CDR3 in DNA: TGTGCCAGCAGCTTGGAACCCCTAGCGGGAGCCTACAATGAGCAGTTCTTC.

The V and J genes are TRBV30 and TRBJ1-2; D unresolved. Germline-derived CDR1 and CDR2 are GTSNPN and SVGIG (reference sequence). V lost 5 bases and J lost 5, with 15 bases in between. The CDR3 runs to 13 residues. CDR3 amino acids: CAWSPGGEYGYTF. In nucleotides, the CDR3 is TGTGCCTGGTCCCCGGGTGGGGAGTATGGCTACACCTTC.

CDR3 region: CASSINAGGLINEQFF. DNA of the CDR3: TGTGCCAGTAGTATTAATGCGGGAGGACTAATCAATGAGCAGTTCTTC. This rearrangement joins TRBV19 to TRBJ2-1, with 8 bases aligning to TRBD2. Germline values: CDR1 LNHDA, CDR2 SQIVND (reference sequence). The CDR3 is 16 amino acids. J was trimmed by 6 bases and V by 3 bases; bases with no gene match: 10.

The chain carries TRBV29-1 and TRBJ2-1; TRBD2 agrees at 7 bases. The V gene end was trimmed by 6 bases and the J gene end by 5 bases; junction bases not matched to a gene: 13. Germline CDR1 and CDR2: SQVTM and ANQGSEA. This CDR3 region has 15 residues. This chain's CDR3 is CSVTGSGLNHNEQFF. DNA for the CDR3: TGCAGCGTGACCGGTAGCGGGCTGAACCACAATGAGCAGTTCTTC.

This chain uses TRBV30 with TRBJ2-1; TRBD2 aligns across 12 bases. Germline V gene sequence: CDR1 GTSNPN, CDR2 SVGIG (reference sequence). The CDR3 sequence is 14 residues long. With 0 bases clipped from V and 12 bases from J, the junction kept 6 bases outside the gene matches. The CDR3, as DNA: TGTGCCTGGAGTGTACGGACTAGCGGGATCGGGCAGTTCTTC. It yields the protein CAWSVRTSGIGQFF.

V gene TRBV28 combines with J gene TRBJ1-3; 8 nucleotides align to TRBD1. The germline CDR1 and CDR2 sequences are MDHEN and SYDVKM. The CDR3 runs to 16 residues. The V gene end was trimmed by 3 bases and the J gene end by 1 base; junction bases not matched to a gene: 5. CDR3 nucleotides: TGTGCCAGCAGTTTTCCCAGGGGGCTTTCTGGAAACACCATATATTTT. Translation gives CASSFPRGLSGNTIYF.

With regard to this clone: Other DNA sequences within the sample encode an identical CDR3. As DNA, the CDR3 is TGCGCCAGCAGCTTGGGTCAGAGCACAGATACGCAGTATTTT. Its protein is CASSLGQSTDTQYF. The chain joins TRBV5-1 to TRBJ2-3; D remains ambiguous. CDR1 and CDR2 from the germline V gene are SGHRS and YFSETQ. The V gene lost 0 bases and the J gene lost 0 bases, with 5 bases spanning the gap. The CDR3 is 14 residues long. The full variable domain, in which reference TRBV5-1 and TRBJ2-3 provide the parts outside the CDR3, is KAGVTQTPRYLIKTRGQQVTLSCSPISGHRSVSWYQQTPGQGLQFLFEYFSETQRNKGNFPGRFSGRQFSNSRSEMNVSTLELGDSALYLCASSLGQSTDTQYFGPGTRLTVL.

The gene calls are TRBV30 and TRBJ1-2, with 7 bases identical to TRBD1. Unmatched junction bases numbered 7, after V lost 1 base and J lost 8 bases. CDR1 GTSNPN and CDR2 SVGIG come from the germline V gene (reference sequence). CDR3 length: 13 amino acids. DNA of the CDR3: TGTGCCTGGAGTGCCGACAGGGCCTCAGGCTACACCTTC. It is translated as CAWSADRASGYTF.

This clone was seen a few times. CDR3 residues: CASSQFPSGTGDTQYF. The CDR3 coding sequence is TGCGCCAGCAGCCAATTCCCTAGCGGGACTGGAGATACGCAGTATTTT. The chain recombines TRBV4-1 with TRBJ2-3; 9 bases align to TRBD2. Trimming at V came to 2 bases and at J to 5 bases, leaving 8 bases not matched to a gene. There are 16 residues in the CDR3. CDR1 and CDR2 from the germline V gene are MGHRA and YSYEKL.

In nucleotides, the CDR3 is TGCGCCAGCAGCTTGGGGGTAGCGGCGTACAATGAGCAGTTCTTC. Translation: CASSLGVAAYNEQFF. The chain joins TRBV5-1 to TRBJ2-1; D is possibly TRBD2 (6 bases). V gave up 0 bases and J gave up 4 bases, with 11 bases separating them. CDR1 is SGHRS, CDR2 YFSETQ, per germline. This CDR3 is built from 15 residues.

The chain combines TRBV1 with TRBJ1-2; the listed D gene, TRBD1, was not tested against the DNA. TRBV1 is tagged as a pseudogene. This CDR3 is built from 17 residues. The CDR3 here is CTSSQYRGRIGCDGYTF. Written as DNA, the CDR3 is TGCACCAGCAGCCAGTACAGGGGGCGCATAGGGTGTGATGGCTACACCTTC.

The CDR3 loop reads CASSDRVYYGYTF. Here the CDR3 DNA reads TGTGCCAGCAGTGACAGGGTCTACTATGGCTACACCTTC. The rearrangement joins TRBV25-1 to TRBJ1-2; D perhaps matches TRBD1 (5 bases). The germline V gene has CDR1 MGHDK and CDR2 SYGVNS. The CDR3 is 13 residues long. With 3 bases removed from V and 3 bases from J, the gap between germline ends came to 8 bases.

In this sample, this clone turned up once. The V call is TRBV2, the J call TRBJ1-2, with 7 bases lining up with TRBD1. The CDR3 length is 13 residues. J gave up 3 bases and V 9 bases, and 7 bases lay outside the gene matches. Germline assignment: CDR1 SNHLY and CDR2 FYNNEI. The CDR3 region has the DNA TGTGCCAGACAGGGGCTGGGGGACTATGGCTACACCTTC. Translated: CARQGLGDYGYTF.

J is TRBJ1-1 and V is TRBV7-2, with D possibly TRBD1 on 6 matching bases. This CDR3 is 17 amino acids long. V shed 1 base and J shed 0 bases, with 15 bases lying between them. Germline assignment: CDR1 SGHTA and CDR2 FQGNSA. The CDR3 spells CASSLVPRGVLNTEAFF. CDR3 bases: TGTGCCAGCAGCTTAGTTCCCAGGGGTGTGTTGAACACTGAAGCTTTCTTT.

The chain links TRBV19 to TRBJ2-1; 10 bases match TRBD2. The germline gives CDR1 LNHDA, CDR2 SQIVND (reference sequence). V lost 4 bases to trimming and J lost 5 bases; unmatched junction nucleotides: 5. The CDR3 consists of 15 residues. The CDR3: CASSTPAGGDNEQFF. The DNA of the CDR3 is TGTGCCAGTAGTACCCCAGCGGGAGGGGACAATGAGCAGTTCTTC.

The chain is built from TRBV6-5 and TRBJ2-2, with 8 nucleotides matching TRBD1. The CDR3 consists of 15 residues. With 7 bases clipped from V and 5 bases from J, the junction kept 9 bases outside the gene matches. The germline CDR1 and CDR2 sequences are MNHEY and SVGAGI. The CDR3: CASTLDRAGTGELFF. The CDR3 DNA is TGTGCCAGCACCCTGGACAGGGCGGGTACCGGGGAGCTGTTTTTT.

The V gene is TRBV19, the J gene TRBJ1-5; D is ambiguous. Germline values: CDR1 LNHDA, CDR2 SQIVND (reference sequence). This CDR3 spans 13 amino acids. V lost 6 bases, J lost 5 bases, and 11 bases lay in between. CDR3 in amino acids: CASSPIGDQPQHF. The CDR3 coding sequence is TGTGCCAGTAGCCCGATCGGTGATCAGCCCCAGCATTTT.

The V call is TRBV11-2, the J call TRBJ2-7, with D possibly being TRBD2 (5 bases). The germline V gene has CDR1 SGHAT and CDR2 FQNNGV. The CDR3 totals 14 residues. The germline V and J ends were trimmed by 3 bases and 7 bases, with 16 bases remaining between them. In nucleotides, the CDR3 is TGTGCCAGCAGCTTTCGGGGTTCGGGTTCGGAGCAGTACGTC. Translation: CASSFRGSGSEQYV.

The chain links TRBV5-1 to TRBJ1-5, with D unresolved. There are 15 residues in the CDR3. Germline V gene data show CDR1 as SGHRS and CDR2 as YFSETQ. Trimming shortened V by 0 bases and J by 2 bases, and 9 bases separated the two germline ends. The CDR3 sequence: CASSLDLMGNQPQHF. CDR3 DNA: TGCGCCAGCAGCTTGGACCTAATGGGCAATCAGCCCCAGCATTTT.

This sequence joins TRBV4-3 and TRBJ1-1, with 7 bases lining up with TRBD1. J gave up 4 bases and V 0 bases, and 8 bases lay outside the gene matches. The CDR3 consists of 16 residues. CDR1 and CDR2 (germline): LGHNA, YSLEER. The CDR3 here is CASSQDPRQGGTEAFF. DNA for the CDR3: TGCGCCAGCAGCCAAGATCCCCGGCAGGGGGGCACTGAAGCTTTCTTT.

The DNA for the CDR3 is TGTGCCAGCAGCGTAGTTGCCACAGGGATGGAGACCCAGTACTTC. Translation gives CASSVVATGMETQYF. This chain joins TRBV9 and TRBJ2-5; D might be TRBD1 (6 bases). The V and J ends lost 0 bases and 5 bases respectively, with 14 bases between them. Germline lookup yields CDR1 SGDLS and CDR2 YYNGEE. The length of the CDR3 is 15 residues. Full variable domain (rest looked up from reference TRBV9 and TRBJ2-5): DSGVTQTPKHLITATGQRVTLRCSPRSGDLSVYWYQQSLDQGLQFLIQYYNGEERAKGNILERFSAQQFPDLHSELNLSSLELGDSALYFCASSVVATGMETQYFGPGTRLLVL.

This chain connects TRBV4-3 to TRBJ2-1; D unresolved. V lost 1 base to trimming and J lost 0 bases, with 7 bases between them. The length of the CDR3 is 15 residues. The germline gives CDR1 LGHNA, CDR2 YSLEER. CDR3 loop: CASSQVESSYNEQFF. The CDR3 DNA sequence: TGCGCCAGCAGCCAAGTTGAGAGCTCCTACAATGAGCAGTTCTTC.

The chain is built from TRBV7-7 and TRBJ2-2; D is perhaps TRBD2 (5 bases). The germline gives CDR1 SSHAT, CDR2 FNYEAQ (reference sequence). This CDR3 is built from 13 residues. Trimming took 5 bases from V and 7 from J, leaving 11 bases between them. Here the CDR3 reads CASSPRRDGELFF. The CDR3 DNA follows: TGTGCCAGCAGCCCGAGACGGGACGGGGAGCTGTTTTTT.

The chain is built from TRBV29-1 and TRBJ2-1; 7 nucleotides align to TRBD2. V dropped 3 bases and J dropped 5; count of bases not matched to a gene: 19. This CDR3 has 18 residues. The germline CDR1 and CDR2 sequences are SQVTM and ANQGSEA. The CDR3 DNA sequence: TGCAGCGTTGAGGTTTGGACTAGAGGAAACCCCGGCCACAATGAGCAGTTCTTC. Translation: CSVEVWTRGNPGHNEQFF.

This clone showed up just once. This chain joins TRBV10-1 and TRBJ1-2; 9 nucleotides align to TRBD1. CDR1 is WNHNN and CDR2 is SYGVQD in the germline V gene (reference sequence). J lost 9 bases, V lost 2 bases, and 7 bases had no gene match. There are 14 residues in the CDR3. This CDR3 is CASSERRQGESYTF. The DNA for the CDR3 is TGCGCCAGCAGTGAGCGCAGACAGGGGGAAAGCTACACCTTC.

The chain combines TRBV9 with TRBJ2-2; D not resolved. Germline V lookup: CDR1 SGDLS, CDR2 YYNGEE. The CDR3 length is 13 residues. Deletions cut 1 base from V and 4 bases from J, with 5 bases between. The CDR3 region has the DNA TGTGCCAGCAGCGTATCAGGCACCGGGGAGCTGTTTTTT. Its translation: CASSVSGTGELFF. Drawing the rest from reference TRBV9 and TRBJ2-2, the complete variable domain is DSGVTQTPKHLITATGQRVTLRCSPRSGDLSVYWYQQSLDQGLQFLIQYYNGEERAKGNILERFSAQQFPDLHSELNLSSLELGDSALYFCASSVSGTGELFFGEGSRLTVL.

V gene TRBV5-1 combines with J gene TRBJ1-2; D is perhaps TRBD1 (5 bases). The germline V and J ends were trimmed by 0 bases and 2 bases, with 8 bases remaining between them. Germline CDR1 is SGHRS and CDR2 is YFSETQ. This CDR3 is built from 14 residues. The CDR3 reads CASSLADSNYGYTF. The CDR3 nucleotides are TGCGCCAGCAGCTTGGCCGACAGCAACTATGGCTACACCTTC.

The chain combines TRBV21-1 with TRBJ1-2. TRBV21-1 is classified as a pseudogene. The CDR3 has 19 amino acids. CDR3 in amino acids: CASSKERFWGGRDFYGYTF. The CDR3, as DNA: TGTGCCAGCAGCAAAGAACGTTTTTGGGGGGGGCGCGACTTCTATGGCTACACCTTC.

V is TRBV14 and J is TRBJ2-2, with 8 bases matching TRBD2. CDR1 is SGHDN, CDR2 FVKESK, per germline. This CDR3 comprises 19 residues. V lost 4 bases to trimming and J lost 0 bases; unmatched junction nucleotides: 13. DNA for the CDR3: TGTGCCAGCAGCCCCCTCTGGGGTAGCGGGAACGCGAACACCGGGGAGCTGTTTTTT. It specifies CASSPLWGSGNANTGELFF.